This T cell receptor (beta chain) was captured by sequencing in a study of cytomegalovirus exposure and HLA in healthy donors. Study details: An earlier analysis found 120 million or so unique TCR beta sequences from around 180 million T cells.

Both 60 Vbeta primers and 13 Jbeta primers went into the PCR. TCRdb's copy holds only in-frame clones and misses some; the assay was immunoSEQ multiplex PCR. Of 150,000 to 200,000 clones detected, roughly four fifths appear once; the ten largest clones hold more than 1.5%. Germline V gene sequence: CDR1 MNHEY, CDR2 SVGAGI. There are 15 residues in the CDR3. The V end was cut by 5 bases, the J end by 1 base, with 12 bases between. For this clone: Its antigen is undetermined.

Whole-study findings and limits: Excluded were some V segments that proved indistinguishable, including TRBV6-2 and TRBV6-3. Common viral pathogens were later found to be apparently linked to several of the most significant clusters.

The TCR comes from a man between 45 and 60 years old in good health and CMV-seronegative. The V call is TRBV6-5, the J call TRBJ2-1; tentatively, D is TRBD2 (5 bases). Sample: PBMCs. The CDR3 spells CASSHPSKSYNEQFF. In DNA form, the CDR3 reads TGTGCCAGCAGTCATCCTAGCAAATCCTACAATGAGCAGTTCTTC.